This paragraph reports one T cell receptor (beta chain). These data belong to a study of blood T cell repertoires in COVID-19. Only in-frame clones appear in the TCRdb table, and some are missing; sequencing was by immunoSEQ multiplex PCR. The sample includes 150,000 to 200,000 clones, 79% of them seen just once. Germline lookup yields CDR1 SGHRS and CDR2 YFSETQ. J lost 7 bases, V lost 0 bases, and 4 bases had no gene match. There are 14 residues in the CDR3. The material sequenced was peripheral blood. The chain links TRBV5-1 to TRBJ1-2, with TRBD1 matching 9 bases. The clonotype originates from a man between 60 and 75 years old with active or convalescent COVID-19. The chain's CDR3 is CASSLVDRGAGYTF. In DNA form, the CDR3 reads TGCGCCAGCAGCTTGGTGGACAGGGGTGCTGGCTACACCTTC.